The clone carrying this T cell receptor beta chain appeared many times. TCRdb re-derived calls from the 5' RACE reads in MiXCR, one entry per CDR3 protein. Of 150,000 or so distinct CDR3 sequences listed, roughly 3.3% are singletons. The V end was cut by 2 bases, the J end by 10 bases, with 16 bases between. This CDR3 spans 14 amino acids. The germline CDR1 and CDR2 sequences are SGHRS and YFSETQ. The sample is drawn from a study of identical twins. The sequencing sample was made of memory T cells sorted from blood. This sequence joins TRBV5-1 and TRBJ2-1; tentatively, D is TRBD2 (6 bases). This TCR was recovered from a man aged 18 to 35 in good health. The CDR3 region has the DNA TGCGCCAGCAGCTTCCGGACTAAAGTATTCGAGCAGTTCTTC. Protein product: CASSFRTKVFEQFF.